This TCR beta chain emerged from a study of read filtering for tumor transcriptome and immune sequencing. With 7 bases removed from V and 7 bases from J, the gap between germline ends came to 24 bases. The CDR3 runs to 16 residues. Germline V gene data show CDR1 as SEHNR and CDR2 as FQNEAQ (reference sequence). The sample holds many counts of this clonotype. From approximately 400 ng of RNA, a library with molecular barcoded alpha/delta and beta/gamma adaptors was made. Using its own MiXCR run on the reads, TCRdb lists one record per CDR3 protein. The profile shows tens of thousands of distinct CDR3 sequences, 20% of them singletons.

The clonotype comes from a donor aged 40 or older with multiple myeloma. V and J are TRBV7-9 and TRBJ2-3; no firm D call. Sequencing was done on a sample of a population of CD138-negative cells sorted from bone marrow. The CDR3 sequence: CASTGSLGLVQNTQYF. In nucleotides, the CDR3 is TGTGCCAGCACCGGCTCGTTGGGGTTAGTTCAAAATACGCAGTATTTT. The full variable domain, in which reference TRBV7-9 and TRBJ2-3 provide the parts outside the CDR3, is DTGVSQNPRHKITKRGQNVTFRCDPISEHNRLYWYRQTLGQGPEFLTYFQNEAQLEKSRLLSDRFSAERPKGSFSTLEIQRTEQGDSAMYLCASTGSLGLVQNTQYFGPGTRLTVL.